The TCR beta chain under discussion was sequenced for a study of blood T cell repertoires in COVID-19. Turning to the study itself: Donors in the United States, Italy and Spain gave samples during acute or convalescent COVID-19. Nucleic acid was either cDNA or gDNA, and it came from T cells, B-cell-depleted T cells, or PBMCs.

Per the original data handling: For nucleated cells, counts were estimated from reference gene primer amplification. Profiled with immunoSEQ multiplex PCR; TCRdb holds only in-frame clones, not every one. Clone size and the V and J calls come from that table; the DNA yielded D and trimming. The sample carries approximately 200,000 clones, about 86% recorded once. Germline CDR1 is SEHNR and CDR2 is FQNEAQ (reference sequence). Unmatched junction bases numbered 6, after V lost 5 bases and J lost 2 bases. This CDR3 region has 15 residues. This receptor was obtained from a man aged 60-69 years who had recovered from COVID-19. The chain is built from TRBV7-9 and TRBJ2-7; 10 nucleotides line up with TRBD1. Input material: peripheral blood. This CDR3 is CASSREGQGPYEQYF. The CDR3 nucleotides read TGTGCCAGCAGCAGAGAGGGACAGGGGCCCTACGAGCAGTACTTC.